This entry lists 23 T cell receptor beta chains sequenced from one sample in a study of shared clonotypes between healthy human individuals. Profiled with immunoSEQ multiplex PCR; TCRdb holds only in-frame clones, not every one. This table holds approximately 2,300,000 clones, approximately 90% found once. Sequencing was performed on naive CD4+ T cells from PBMCs. Subset given: CD45RA+ positively selected. All receptors come from a man between 18 and 35 years old in good health. Some clones in this sample may be carry-over from other donors' samples.

Comments on this clone: Additional DNA sequences in this sample encode the identical CDR3. This chain links TRBV9 with TRBJ2-7, with 9 nucleotides matching TRBD1. CDR1 SGDLS and CDR2 YYNGEE come from the germline V gene. This CDR3 has 13 residues. The ends lost 8 bases at V and 2 bases at J; junction bases unmatched: 5. This CDR3 reads CASSRDRAYEQYF. The DNA of the CDR3 is TGTGCCAGTAGCCGGGACAGGGCCTACGAGCAGTACTTC.

The chain combines TRBV28 with TRBJ2-7; possible D gene TRBD2, 5 bases. CDR3 length: 14 amino acids. Germline CDR1 is MDHEN and CDR2 is SYDVKM. Trimming cost V 7 bases and J 6 bases, with 19 bases left between them. Written as DNA, the CDR3 is TGTGCCAGCACCATTAGGGCACGGGATCTCGAGCAGTACTTC. Translating it yields CASTIRARDLEQYF.

The J gene is TRBJ2-5, the V gene TRBV7-2; D may be TRBD1 or TRBD2 (5 bases each). CDR3 length equals 13 residues. Trimming removed 5 bases at V and 2 bases at J, with 9 bases between. Germline CDR1 and CDR2: SGHTA and FQGNSA. This chain's CDR3 is CASSRGRQETQYF. Here the CDR3 DNA reads TGTGCCAGCAGCCGGGGACGGCAAGAGACCCAGTACTTC. The variable domain in full, with the rest retrieved from reference TRBV7-2 and TRBJ2-5, is GAGVSQSPSNKVTEKGKDVELRCDPISGHTALYWYRQSLGQGLEFLIYFQGNSAPDKSGLPSDRFSAERTGGSVSTLTIQRTQQEDSAVYLCASSRGRQETQYFGPGTRLLVL.

The rearrangement joins TRBV7-9 to TRBJ2-7; D is perhaps TRBD1 (6 bases). CDR3 size: 13 residues. Germline V CDR1 and CDR2: SEHNR, FQNEAQ (reference sequence). V was clipped by 4 bases and J by 5 bases, with 12 bases between them. CDR3 in amino acids: CASSSIQGHEQYF. CDR3 coding DNA: TGTGCCAGCAGCTCTATACAGGGACACGAGCAGTACTTC.

J is TRBJ2-1 and V is TRBV7-9; D unclear. V was trimmed by 0 bases and J by 14 bases, leaving 11 bases between them. Germline-derived CDR1 and CDR2 are SEHNR and FQNEAQ (reference sequence). The CDR3 length is 12 residues. CDR3 bases: TGTGCCAGCAGCTTAGCCTCAGGCCCCGAGTTCTTC. This sequence encodes CASSLASGPEFF.

Comments on this clone: The same CDR3 can be traced to other DNA sequences in this sample. The chain joins TRBV5-1 to TRBJ1-2; 7 nucleotides align to TRBD1. Trimming took 2 bases from V and 4 from J; bases not matched to a gene: 2. The CDR3 is made up of 13 amino acids. Germline V lookup: CDR1 SGHRS, CDR2 YFSETQ. CDR3 amino acids: CASSLGTAYGYTF. As DNA, the CDR3 is TGCGCCAGCAGCTTAGGGACAGCCTATGGCTACACCTTC. Variable domain in full (rest from reference TRBV5-1 and TRBJ1-2): KAGVTQTPRYLIKTRGQQVTLSCSPISGHRSVSWYQQTPGQGLQFLFEYFSETQRNKGNFPGRFSGRQFSNSRSEMNVSTLELGDSALYLCASSLGTAYGYTFGSGTRLTVV.

This clone was picked up one time. The CDR3 sequence is CATSRASGQGMTQYF. The CDR3 bases are TGTGCCACCAGCAGGGCAAGCGGGCAGGGAATGACCCAGTACTTC. V is TRBV15 and J is TRBJ2-5, with D perhaps TRBD2 (6 bases). This CDR3 comprises 15 residues. V was pared by 3 bases and J by 7 bases, with 18 bases between. Germline V gene lookup returns CDR1 LNHNV and CDR2 YYDKDF (reference sequence).

This clone was recorded once. J is TRBJ2-2 and V is TRBV10-3, with a possible D match to TRBD2 (6 bases). Germline assignment: CDR1 ENHRY and CDR2 SYGVKD. Trimming cost V 10 bases and J 1 base, with 13 bases left between them. The CDR3 sequence is 14 residues long. CDR3 in DNA: TGTGCCACCCTAGCGAGCCAGAACACCGGGGAGCTGTTTTTT. Its translation: CATLASQNTGELFF.

The CDR3 nucleotides read TGTGCCAGCAGTGAGGGGACGATAGCCAAAAACATTCAGTACTTC. Its translation is CASSEGTIAKNIQYF. The chain employs TRBV2 and TRBJ2-4; D is possibly TRBD1 or TRBD2 (5 bases each). This CDR3 comprises 15 residues. Germline V gives CDR1 SNHLY, CDR2 FYNNEI. V dropped 3 bases and J dropped 0 bases, with 9 bases sitting between them.

The V gene is TRBV7-8, the J gene TRBJ2-5, with 14 positions matching TRBD2. This CDR3 comprises 16 residues. Germline V gene lookup returns CDR1 SGHVS and CDR2 FQNEAQ. J gave up 2 bases and V 3 bases, and 2 bases lay outside the gene matches. The CDR3 nucleotides are TGTGCCAGCAGCTTTGGACTAGCGGGAGGACAAGAGACCCAGTACTTC. Amino acid sequence: CASSFGLAGGQETQYF.

As DNA, the CDR3 is TGTGCCAGCAGTTACTCAGGAGACAACCGGTGGAGCGAGCAGTACTTC. It is translated as CASSYSGDNRWSEQYF. The gene calls are TRBV6-6 and TRBJ2-7; D unresolved. The CDR3 loop spans 16 amino acids. Germline CDR1 is MNHNY and CDR2 is SVGAGI (reference sequence). V was shortened by 0 bases and J by 6 bases, with 18 bases between the two germline ends.

This chain links TRBV7-6 with TRBJ2-3; D is undetermined. CDR3 size: 14 residues. Germline assignment: CDR1 SGHVS and CDR2 FNYEAQ. Deletions cut 5 bases from V and 6 bases from J, with 15 bases between. CDR3 DNA sequence: TGTGCCAGCAGCCCCCGCGATACGGCGGATACGCAGTATTTT. The encoded protein is CASSPRDTADTQYF. Variable domain in full (rest from reference TRBV7-6 and TRBJ2-3): GAGVSQSPRYKVTKRGQDVALRCDPISGHVSLYWYRQALGQGPEFLTYFNYEAQQDKSGLPNDRFSAERPEGSISTLTIQRTEQRDSAMYRCASSPRDTADTQYFGPGTRLTVL.

The chain has TRBV10-2 and TRBJ1-4; D is uncertain. V gave up 3 bases and J gave up 11 bases, with 16 bases separating them. CDR3 length: 14 amino acids. Germline CDR1 and CDR2: WSHSY and SAAADI. CDR3 amino acids: CASSDDRSMRKLFF. DNA of the CDR3: TGCGCCAGCAGTGACGACCGTTCAATGAGGAAACTGTTTTTT.

The CDR3 DNA follows: TGTGCCAGCAGCCGAGCGGGACAGAGCACAGATACGCAGTATTTT. Its protein product is CASSRAGQSTDTQYF. This chain uses TRBV7-3 with TRBJ2-3; D assignment may be TRBD1 or TRBD2 (7 bases each). Trimming stripped 5 bases from V and 0 bases from J, with 12 bases between. This CDR3 spans 15 amino acids. Germline V gene sequence: CDR1 SGHTA, CDR2 FQGTGA.

The CDR3 DNA is TGTGCCAGCAGCTTAAGACAGATCCAAGAGACCCAGTACTTC. It codes for CASSLRQIQETQYF. This rearrangement joins TRBV7-6 to TRBJ2-5; a weak D match, TRBD1 (5 bases). Trimming shortened V by 2 bases and J by 1 base, and 8 bases separated the two germline ends. Per the germline V gene, CDR1 is SGHVS and CDR2 is FNYEAQ. The CDR3 extends over 14 amino acids.

This clone was picked up one time. Other DNA variants within this sample encode the same CDR3. The CDR3 DNA is TGTGCCAGCAGCCCTAGACTAGCGGACTACAATGAGCAGTTCTTC. Translating gives CASSPRLADYNEQFF. V gene TRBV4-2 combines with J gene TRBJ2-1; TRBD2 agrees at 9 bases. Germline V gene data show CDR1 as LGHNA and CDR2 as YNFKEQ. The ends lost 4 bases at V and 3 bases at J; junction bases unmatched: 4. CDR3 length: 15 residues.

Turning to this clone: The same CDR3 also results from other DNA sequences found in this sample. The gene calls are TRBV18 and TRBJ1-1; D call uncertain. With 6 bases removed from V and 1 base from J, the gap between germline ends came to 9 bases. Germline V gives CDR1 KGHSH, CDR2 LQKENI. The CDR3 sequence is 13 residues long. The CDR3 loop reads CASSPGPNTEAFF. The CDR3 DNA sequence: TGTGCCAGCTCCCCTGGTCCGAACACTGAAGCTTTCTTT.

This clone occurred a few times. This chain links TRBV6-1 with TRBJ1-5, with D hard to call. Trimming left V 2 bases short and J 2 bases short, with 10 bases between. The CDR3 has 15 residues. Germline CDR1 MNHNS, CDR2 SASEGT. This chain's CDR3 is CASSELWVGNQPQHF. The DNA for the CDR3 is TGTGCCAGCAGTGAACTATGGGTGGGCAATCAGCCCCAGCATTTT.

This chain connects TRBV19 to TRBJ2-7; either TRBD1 or TRBD2 may fit D (7 bases each). This CDR3 region has 16 residues. From germline, CDR1 is LNHDA and CDR2 SQIVND (reference sequence). The V gene lost 6 bases and the J gene lost 1 base, with 19 bases spanning the gap. Here the CDR3 DNA reads TGTGCCAGTAGCAGACAGGGAGGGTCTGGGTCCTACGAGCAGTACTTC. Amino acid sequence: CASSRQGGSGSYEQYF. Together with reference TRBV19 and TRBJ2-7, the CDR3 gives the full variable domain: DGGITQSPKYLFRKEGQNVTLSCEQNLNHDAMYWYRQDPGQGLRLIYYSQIVNDFQKGDIAEGYSVSREKKESFPLTVTSAQKNPTAFYLCASSRQGGSGSYEQYFGPGTRLTVT.

The gene calls are TRBV30 and TRBJ1-4; D is ambiguous. The CDR3 extends over 15 amino acids. Germline V lookup: CDR1 GTSNPN, CDR2 SVGIG (reference sequence). V lost 5 bases and J lost 0, with 13 bases in between. This chain's CDR3 is CAWGFGLATNEKLFF. The CDR3 region has the DNA TGTGCCTGGGGCTTTGGGCTCGCAACTAATGAAAAACTGTTTTTT.

Only a few counts were recorded for this clone. This chain joins TRBV30 and TRBJ1-2; D is uncertain. The CDR3 runs 13 residues. The germline V gene has CDR1 GTSNPN and CDR2 SVGIG (reference sequence). Trimming removed 3 bases from V and 2 bases from J, with 10 bases in between. CDR3 coding DNA: TGTGCCTGGAGCCTGACAAAGAACTATGGCTACACCTTC. Encoded protein: CAWSLTKNYGYTF.

A remark on this clone: Other DNA sequences from this sample encode an identical CDR3 as well. The V call is TRBV5-1, the J call TRBJ2-3, with TRBD1 matching 7 bases. V lost 0 bases and J lost 0; bases outside the gene matches: 1. CDR3 length: 15 amino acids. The germline V gene has CDR1 SGHRS and CDR2 YFSETQ. The CDR3 DNA sequence: TGCGCCAGCAGCTTGGAGGGGGCAAGCACAGATACGCAGTATTTT. Translated: CASSLEGASTDTQYF.

The genes are TRBV5-4 and TRBJ2-3, with a tentative D call TRBD1 (5 bases). From germline, CDR1 is SGHNT and CDR2 YYREEE (reference sequence). Trimming stripped 6 bases from V and 1 base from J, with 12 bases between. This CDR3 has 14 residues. CDR3 bases: TGTGCCAGCACACCAGGGTGGGGCACAGATACGCAGTATTTT. Translation: CASTPGWGTDTQYF.